The 14 T cell receptor beta chains below all came from one sample that was sequenced in a study of shared clonotypes between healthy human individuals. The protocol was immunoSEQ multiplex PCR, while the TCRdb copy is restricted to in-frame clones and leaves out a portion. The sample lists under 550,000 clones, 90% to 97% occurring once. Sequenced material: naive CD4+ T cells sorted from blood. The subset here: CD45RA+ positively selected. Receptors were obtained from a woman under 40 in good health.

Only one count was recorded for this clone. This chain links TRBV28 with TRBJ2-7, with D possibly being TRBD2 (7 bases). CDR3 size: 15 residues. Trimming stripped 2 bases from V and 6 bases from J, with 17 bases between. The V gene's germline CDR1 is MDHEN and CDR2 SYDVKM. Here the CDR3 DNA reads TGTGCCAGCAGTTTAGGTCGGGGGGCGTCTATCGAGCAGTACTTC. Its translation is CASSLGRGASIEQYF.

The V call is TRBV6-5, the J call TRBJ1-2; tentative D call: TRBD1 (6 bases). The CDR3 is made up of 14 amino acids. V was pared by 6 bases and J by 9 bases, with 20 bases between. Germline V gene data show CDR1 as MNHEY and CDR2 as SVGAGI. The CDR3 here is CASSPTTGTRRYTF. CDR3 nucleotide sequence: TGTGCCAGCAGCCCAACAACAGGGACCCGTCGCTACACCTTC.

The chain joins TRBV5-1 to TRBJ2-3; 8 bases map to TRBD2. This CDR3 is built from 15 residues. V gave up 2 bases and J gave up 0 bases; unmatched junction bases: 2. Germline CDR1 and CDR2: SGHRS and YFSETQ. CDR3 coding DNA: TGCGCCAGCAGCTTCGGGGGGGCTAGCACAGATACGCAGTATTTT. Translated: CASSFGGASTDTQYF.

The rearrangement uses TRBV5-8 and TRBJ2-1; 8 positions agree with TRBD1. Germline values: CDR1 SGHTS, CDR2 YDEGEE. The V gene end was trimmed by 3 bases and the J gene end by 10 bases; junction bases not matched to a gene: 3. The CDR3 loop spans 12 amino acids. The CDR3 loop is CASSYGQGEQFF. CDR3 nucleotide sequence: TGTGCCAGCAGCTACGGACAGGGAGAGCAGTTCTTC.

The chain couples TRBV9 to TRBJ1-2; D remains unclear. Germline V CDR1 and CDR2: SGDLS, YYNGEE. The CDR3 runs to 14 residues. V dropped 4 bases and J dropped 7 bases, with 17 bases sitting between them. CDR3 nucleotide sequence: TGTGCCAGCAGCCCCTCGCGGCAGGCGGCTGGCTACACCTTC. This translates into CASSPSRQAAGYTF.

The chain recombines TRBV28 with TRBJ1-5; TRBD1 matches at 7 bases. The CDR3 is 17 amino acids. V dropped 8 bases and J dropped 6; count of bases not matched to a gene: 19. Per the germline V gene, CDR1 is MDHEN and CDR2 is SYDVKM. The CDR3 region has the DNA TGTGCCAGCGGCGGGGACAAAGGGGGCAGGGGAATTCAGCCCCAGCATTTT. Residues: CASGGDKGGRGIQPQHF. Full variable domain (remainder filled in from reference TRBV28 and TRBJ1-5): DVKVTQSSRYLVKRTGEKVFLECVQDMDHENMFWYRQDPGLGLRLIYFSYDVKMKEKGDIPEGYSVSREKKERFSLILESASTNQTSMYLCASGGDKGGRGIQPQHFGDGTRLSIL.

This chain links TRBV6-6 with TRBJ1-2; D gene ambiguous. In germline, CDR1 is MNHNY, CDR2 SVGAGI (reference sequence). V gave up 5 bases and J gave up 6 bases, with 4 bases separating them. The CDR3 runs to 10 residues. The CDR3: CASSHDGYTF. The CDR3 DNA is TGTGCCAGCAGTCATGATGGCTACACCTTC.

The chain joins TRBV10-2 to TRBJ1-1; D not resolved. The CDR3 spans 13 residues. V lost 6 bases, J lost 2 bases, and 10 bases lay in between. Per germline, CDR1 WSHSY and CDR2 SAAADI. DNA of the CDR3: TGCGCCAGCAGGGAATCGGCCAACACTGAAGCTTTCTTT. This sequence encodes CASRESANTEAFF.

This sequence joins TRBV5-1 and TRBJ1-4; tentative D call: TRBD1 (5 bases). Germline V lookup: CDR1 SGHRS, CDR2 YFSETQ. The CDR3 extends over 16 amino acids. Trimming cost V 0 bases and J 8 bases, with 17 bases left between them. CDR3 sequence: CASSLAGQGLKEKLFF. Written as DNA, the CDR3 is TGCGCCAGCAGCTTGGCCGGGCAGGGTCTAAAAGAAAAACTGTTTTTT.

The chain links TRBV6-1 to TRBJ1-2, with D unresolved. V gave up 6 bases and J gave up 3 bases, with 8 bases separating them. The CDR3 length is 12 residues. The germline CDR1 and CDR2 sequences are MNHNS and SASEGT. CDR3 amino acids: CASRSTDYGYTF. The CDR3 region has the DNA TGTGCCAGCAGGTCGACCGACTATGGCTACACCTTC.

The CDR3 loop is CASSPSEKASGANVLTF. The CDR3 DNA sequence: TGTGCCAGCAGCCCGTCCGAGAAGGCCTCTGGGGCCAACGTCCTGACTTTC. The genes are TRBV4-2 and TRBJ2-6; D is uncertain. Germline V gene lookup returns CDR1 LGHNA and CDR2 YNFKEQ. This CDR3 comprises 17 residues. V lost 4 bases and J lost 0, with 13 bases in between.

The J gene is TRBJ2-7, the V gene TRBV5-4; D possibly matches TRBD1 or TRBD2 (7 bases each). V was pared by 4 bases and J by 3 bases, with 17 bases between. CDR3 length: 15 amino acids. Germline V gene sequence: CDR1 SGHNT, CDR2 YYREEE (reference sequence). The CDR3 DNA reads as TGTGCCAGCAGCCCCGGGGGGACAGCTGGCTACGAGCAGTACTTC. It codes for CASSPGGTAGYEQYF.

The rearrangement joins TRBV6-1 to TRBJ1-1; D is uncertain. V lost 6 bases to trimming and J lost 1 base, with 12 bases between them. Per germline, CDR1 MNHNS and CDR2 SASEGT. The CDR3 covers 14 residues. This CDR3 is CASRERPTNTEAFF. The DNA for the CDR3 is TGTGCCAGCAGGGAGAGGCCGACGAACACTGAAGCTTTCTTT.

The chain combines TRBV6-1 with TRBJ1-1, with D maybe TRBD1 (6 bases). Trimming cost V 6 bases and J 8 bases, with 16 bases left between them. The V gene's germline CDR1 is MNHNS and CDR2 SASEGT. The CDR3 length is 13 residues. The CDR3 bases are TGTGCCAGCAGCGAGAAACAGGGTAGGGAAGCTTTCTTT. Translation gives CASSEKQGREAFF.